The TCR beta chain under discussion was sequenced for a study of blood T cell repertoires in COVID-19. CDR1 and CDR2 (germline): SGHNT, YYREEE (reference sequence). CDR3 size: 15 residues. V gave up 4 bases and J gave up 3 bases; unmatched junction bases: 2. One Seattle source followed patients from active infection through their disease course. Study processing details: Estimation of nucleated cell counts was performed using reference gene primer amplification. Here immunoSEQ multiplex PCR was the method, and the copy in TCRdb shows in-frame clones only, minus some. V and J calls plus clone size are reproduced from that table; the DNA served to infer D and trimming. Here the sample spans some 200,000 clones, around four fifths being singletons.

Sequencing was performed on peripheral blood. V is TRBV5-4 and J is TRBJ2-3; 13 bases agree with TRBD2. The receptor was derived from a woman older than 75 with COVID-19, enrolled during active disease. CDR3 DNA: TGTGCCAGCAGCAGGACTAGCGGGGGTACAGATACGCAGTATTTT. It yields the protein CASSRTSGGTDTQYF.